The rows below give T cell receptor beta chains drawn from one sample of a study of response to subunit inactivated influenza vaccine. Each CDR3 protein gets one entry after TCRdb re-called the RT-PCR reads with MiXCR. Of hundreds of thousands of distinct CDR3 sequences listed, about 25% are singletons. Specimen: CD4+ T cells sorted from PBMCs, collected 5 days after vaccination. All receptors derive from a middle-aged man who received an inactivated influenza vaccine. Both conserved end residues are part of each CDR3. D genes are given only for firm matches. A clone size is listed for some rows: how often the clone was seen (once, few, many), or a class if it is expanded.

d_gene: TRBD2
j_gene: TRBJ2-1
v_gene: TRBV10-3
abundance: NA
CDR3nt: TGTGCCACCAGGGTTAGCGGGTCCCAAAGTTACAATGAGCAGTTCTTC
CDR3aa: CATRVSGSQSYNEQFF

d_gene: TRBD2
j_gene: TRBJ2-3
v_gene: TRBV29-1
abundance: NA
CDR3nt: TGCAGCGTTGAAGTACTAGCGGGGACAGATACGCAGTATTTT
CDR3aa: CSVEVLAGTDTQYF

d_gene: TRBD1
j_gene: TRBJ1-2
v_gene: TRBV10-3
abundance: NA
CDR3nt: TGTGCCACCCTTCCCGGGACAGGCTATGGCTACACCTTC
CDR3aa: CATLPGTGYGYTF

d_gene: NA
j_gene: TRBJ1-5
v_gene: TRBV20-1
abundance: NA
CDR3nt: TGCAGTGCGAGGTCGAACAGGGGCAATCAGCCCCAGCATTTT
CDR3aa: CSARSNRGNQPQHF

d_gene: NA
j_gene: TRBJ2-1
v_gene: TRBV7-6
abundance: NA
CDR3nt: TGTGCCAGCAGCAACCCGTTGCAGGTTGGCTACAATGAGCAGTTCTTC
CDR3aa: CASSNPLQVGYNEQFF

d_gene: NA
j_gene: TRBJ2-7
v_gene: TRBV6-5
abundance: few
CDR3nt: TGTGCCAGCAGTTACTCGCCTCAGAGCTACGAGCAGTACTTC
CDR3aa: CASSYSPQSYEQYF

d_gene: TRBD1
j_gene: TRBJ2-7
v_gene: TRBV6-1
abundance: NA
CDR3nt: TGTGCCACCCTGGACAGGGCCACCTACGAGCAGTACTTC
CDR3aa: CATLDRATYEQYF

d_gene: NA
j_gene: TRBJ1-1
v_gene: TRBV20-1
abundance: few
CDR3nt: TGCAGTGCTGGCCGGGACCTTAAGAACACTGAAGCTTTCTTT
CDR3aa: CSAGRDLKNTEAFF

d_gene: NA
j_gene: TRBJ1-6
v_gene: TRBV6-1
abundance: few
CDR3nt: TGTGCCAGCAGGGCATCCGGGACAACCACCTCACCCCTCCACTTT
CDR3aa: CASRASGTTTSPLHF

d_gene: TRBD1
j_gene: TRBJ2-7
v_gene: TRBV28
abundance: NA
CDR3nt: TGTGCCAGCAGTGTCTCGGACAGGAGGTTGGAGCAGTACTTC
CDR3aa: CASSVSDRRLEQYF

d_gene: TRBD1
j_gene: TRBJ2-3
v_gene: TRBV11-2
abundance: NA
CDR3nt: TGTGCCAGCAGCTTACCCGGACAGGGCTTAGGCACAGATACGCAGTATTTT
CDR3aa: CASSLPGQGLGTDTQYF

d_gene: NA
j_gene: TRBJ2-5
v_gene: TRBV6-1
abundance: NA
CDR3nt: TGTGCCAGCAGTGAAGCGTGGCTGGCTGAAGAGACCCAGTACTTC
CDR3aa: CASSEAWLAEETQYF

d_gene: NA
j_gene: TRBJ2-5
v_gene: TRBV5-1
abundance: few
CDR3nt: TGCGCCAGCAGGGGGATGAAAGTAATAGAGACCCAGTACTTC
CDR3aa: CASRGMKVIETQYF

d_gene: TRBD1
j_gene: TRBJ2-7
v_gene: TRBV5-1
abundance: NA
CDR3nt: TGCGCCAGCAGCAACCGCCGGGACAGGGGAACCTACGAGCAGTACTTC
CDR3aa: CASSNRRDRGTYEQYF

d_gene: TRBD1
j_gene: TRBJ1-1
v_gene: TRBV7-9
abundance: few
CDR3nt: TGTGCCAGCAGCCCCGGGACAGGGTACACTGAAGCTTTCTTT
CDR3aa: CASSPGTGYTEAFF

d_gene: TRBD1
j_gene: TRBJ1-2
v_gene: TRBV18
abundance: many
CDR3nt: TGTGCCAGCTCACCACCGACAGGGCGGACCTATGGCTACACCTTC
CDR3aa: CASSPPTGRTYGYTF

d_gene: NA
j_gene: TRBJ2-7
v_gene: TRBV10-1
abundance: NA
CDR3nt: TGCGCCAGCAGTGAGAGAGGGACCTACGAGCAGTACTTC
CDR3aa: CASSERGTYEQYF

d_gene: NA
j_gene: TRBJ2-7
v_gene: TRBV6-1
abundance: NA
CDR3nt: TGTGCCAGCAGGACCGGACGGGGCCACTACGAGCAGTACTTC
CDR3aa: CASRTGRGHYEQYF

d_gene: NA
j_gene: TRBJ2-3
v_gene: TRBV10-3
abundance: few
CDR3nt: TGTGCCATCAGTGACAGGGGTAAGGAGGGAGGAGATACGCAGTATTTT
CDR3aa: CAISDRGKEGGDTQYF

d_gene: NA
j_gene: TRBJ1-4
v_gene: TRBV5-1
abundance: NA
CDR3nt: TGCGCCAGCGCTAAAGACGGAAGTACAACTAATGAAAAACTGTTTTTT
CDR3aa: CASAKDGSTTNEKLFF

d_gene: TRBD1
j_gene: TRBJ2-7
v_gene: TRBV20-1
abundance: few
CDR3nt: TGCAGTGCTCCGGGACAGGGCTTATTCGAGCAGTACTTC
CDR3aa: CSAPGQGLFEQYF

d_gene: NA
j_gene: TRBJ2-7
v_gene: TRBV3-1
abundance: NA
CDR3nt: TGTGCCAGCAGCCAAGAGGGCGGCTTCGGGGAGCAGTACTTC
CDR3aa: CASSQEGGFGEQYF

d_gene: NA
j_gene: TRBJ2-7
v_gene: TRBV4-3
abundance: few
CDR3nt: TGCGCCAGCAGCCAGTCGGACAGAACCTCCTACGAGCAGTACTTC
CDR3aa: CASSQSDRTSYEQYF

d_gene: NA
j_gene: TRBJ2-7
v_gene: TRBV4-2
abundance: NA
CDR3nt: TGTGCCAGCAGCCAAGATTTGGCGGGGTTCGTATACGAGCAGTACTTC
CDR3aa: CASSQDLAGFVYEQYF

d_gene: TRBD1
j_gene: TRBJ2-6
v_gene: TRBV11-2
abundance: NA
CDR3nt: TGTGCCAGCAGCAACACAGGGGGCGCCGCTTATGGGGCCAACGTCCTGACTTTC
CDR3aa: CASSNTGGAAYGANVLTF

d_gene: TRBD2
j_gene: TRBJ2-1
v_gene: TRBV12-3/TRBV12-4
abundance: few
CDR3nt: TGTGCCAGCAGTTTGGGCGGGGGGCGGACCTACAATGAGCAGTTCTTC
CDR3aa: CASSLGGGRTYNEQFF

d_gene: NA
j_gene: TRBJ1-1
v_gene: TRBV4-2
abundance: once
CDR3nt: TGTGCCAGCAGCCAACCCCGGGGGGCTGGCACTGAAGCTTTCTTT
CDR3aa: CASSQPRGAGTEAFF

d_gene: NA
j_gene: TRBJ2-2
v_gene: TRBV5-1
abundance: NA
CDR3nt: TGCGCCAGCAGCTTGCGTGTAGGGAACACCGGGGAGCTGTTTTTT
CDR3aa: CASSLRVGNTGELFF

d_gene: NA
j_gene: TRBJ1-1
v_gene: TRBV12-3/TRBV12-4
abundance: NA
CDR3nt: TGTGCCAGCAGTTTCATCCGGCAGAACACTGAAGCTTTCTTT
CDR3aa: CASSFIRQNTEAFF

d_gene: NA
j_gene: TRBJ2-5
v_gene: TRBV6-2/TRBV6-3
abundance: NA
CDR3nt: TGTGCCAGCAGTTATGGTCTGGGACTCCAAGGTGAGACCCAGTACTTC
CDR3aa: CASSYGLGLQGETQYF

d_gene: TRBD1
j_gene: TRBJ2-1
v_gene: TRBV12-3/TRBV12-4
abundance: few
CDR3nt: TGTGCCAGCAGGGGGGGGACAGGGTCCTACAATGAGCAGTTCTTC
CDR3aa: CASRGGTGSYNEQFF

d_gene: NA
j_gene: TRBJ2-7
v_gene: TRBV20-1
abundance: few
CDR3nt: TGCAGTGCCTTGGACCTCTCGGCCTACGAGCAGTACTTC
CDR3aa: CSALDLSAYEQYF

d_gene: TRBD1
j_gene: TRBJ2-7
v_gene: TRBV10-3
abundance: NA
CDR3nt: TGTGCCATCAGTGCGACAGGGGCTGGGGAGCAGTACTTC
CDR3aa: CAISATGAGEQYF

d_gene: NA
j_gene: TRBJ1-6
v_gene: TRBV28
abundance: NA
CDR3nt: TGTGCCAGCAGTTTAGAAGCCCTCGGGGGAAGCTCCTATAATTCACCCCTCCACTTT
CDR3aa: CASSLEALGGSSYNSPLHF

d_gene: NA
j_gene: TRBJ2-2
v_gene: TRBV7-9
abundance: NA
CDR3nt: TGTGCCAGCAGCTATTGGCAGCGGAACACCGGGGAGCTGTTTTTT
CDR3aa: CASSYWQRNTGELFF

d_gene: NA
j_gene: TRBJ2-7
v_gene: TRBV6-2/TRBV6-3
abundance: NA
CDR3nt: TGTGCCAGCAGCCCACGTCAGGACTACTCCTACGAGCAGTACTTC
CDR3aa: CASSPRQDYSYEQYF

d_gene: NA
j_gene: TRBJ2-3
v_gene: TRBV29-1
abundance: many
CDR3nt: TGCAGCGTCGGGGGACGGGATACGCAGTATTTT
CDR3aa: CSVGGRDTQYF

d_gene: TRBD2
j_gene: TRBJ2-7
v_gene: TRBV7-2
abundance: NA
CDR3nt: TGTGCCAGCAGCCCCAATCCTAGCGGGATAGCCGAGCAGTACTTC
CDR3aa: CASSPNPSGIAEQYF

d_gene: NA
j_gene: TRBJ1-2
v_gene: TRBV30
abundance: many
CDR3nt: TGTGCCTGGAGTGTACCCGGCAGGGTTAATGGCTACACCTTC
CDR3aa: CAWSVPGRVNGYTF

d_gene: NA
j_gene: TRBJ2-6
v_gene: TRBV27
abundance: NA
CDR3nt: TGTGCCACGGGGACCTCTGGGGCCAACGTCCTGACTTTC
CDR3aa: CATGTSGANVLTF

d_gene: NA
j_gene: TRBJ2-5
v_gene: TRBV7-2
abundance: once
CDR3nt: TGTGCCAGCAGCCCAGCCAAGGGGCGAGGACAAGAGACCCAGTACTTC
CDR3aa: CASSPAKGRGQETQYF

d_gene: NA
j_gene: TRBJ2-1
v_gene: TRBV12-3/TRBV12-4
abundance: NA
CDR3nt: TGTGCCAGCAGTTCAGGTTATTTACTAGGGAGTACGAATGAGCAGTTCTTC
CDR3aa: CASSSGYLLGSTNEQFF

d_gene: NA
j_gene: TRBJ2-1
v_gene: TRBV20-1
abundance: few
CDR3nt: TGCAGTGCGGGGGGGGGGACAACCTACAATGAGCAGTTCTTC
CDR3aa: CSAGGGTTYNEQFF

d_gene: TRBD1
j_gene: TRBJ2-2
v_gene: TRBV7-2
abundance: NA
CDR3nt: TGTGCCAGCAGCTTAGCGGACAGGGGGCTTCTCGGGGAGCTGTTTTTT
CDR3aa: CASSLADRGLLGELFF

d_gene: TRBD1
j_gene: TRBJ2-7
v_gene: TRBV11-2
abundance: NA
CDR3nt: TGTGCCAGCAGCTACCTCTGGCAGGGGGCTAAAGAGCAGTACTTC
CDR3aa: CASSYLWQGAKEQYF

d_gene: NA
j_gene: TRBJ2-3
v_gene: TRBV9
abundance: NA
CDR3nt: TGTGCCAGCAGCTCCCTCTTGGGGAGCACTACAGATACGCAGTATTTT
CDR3aa: CASSSLLGSTTDTQYF

d_gene: NA
j_gene: TRBJ2-1
v_gene: TRBV12-2
abundance: NA
CDR3nt: TGTGCAAGTCGCTTAGCGCACCGGGACTACTACAATGAGCAGTTCTTC
CDR3aa: CASRLAHRDYYNEQFF

d_gene: NA
j_gene: TRBJ2-7
v_gene: TRBV29-1
abundance: NA
CDR3nt: TGCAGCGTTGGGGGCGCGGACGAGCAGTACTTC
CDR3aa: CSVGGADEQYF

d_gene: NA
j_gene: TRBJ2-2
v_gene: TRBV5-1
abundance: many
CDR3nt: TGCGCCAGCAGCTTGGCCACGAACACCGGGGAGCTGTTTTTT
CDR3aa: CASSLATNTGELFF